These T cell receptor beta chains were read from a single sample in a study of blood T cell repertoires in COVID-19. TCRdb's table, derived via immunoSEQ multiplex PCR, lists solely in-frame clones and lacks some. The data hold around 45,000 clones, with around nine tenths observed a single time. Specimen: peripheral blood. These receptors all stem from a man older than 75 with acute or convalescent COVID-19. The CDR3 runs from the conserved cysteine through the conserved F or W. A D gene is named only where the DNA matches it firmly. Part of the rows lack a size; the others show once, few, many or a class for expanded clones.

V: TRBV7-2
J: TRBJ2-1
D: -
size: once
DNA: TGTGCCAGCAGCCCCGCGCCCGGCTACAATGAGCAGTTCTTC
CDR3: CASSPAPGYNEQFF

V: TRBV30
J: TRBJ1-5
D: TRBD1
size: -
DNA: TGTGCCTGGACCTACAGGGGGCGCGGTCAGCCCCAGCATTTT
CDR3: CAWTYRGRGQPQHF

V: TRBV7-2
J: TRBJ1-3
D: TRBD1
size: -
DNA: TGTGCCAGCAGCTTATCCGGGACAGGGGCTGGAAACACCATATATTTT
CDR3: CASSLSGTGAGNTIYF

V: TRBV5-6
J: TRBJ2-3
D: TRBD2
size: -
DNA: TGTGCCAGCAGCAGATGGACTAGCGGGGGGGACGATACGCAGTATTTT
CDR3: CASSRWTSGGDDTQYF

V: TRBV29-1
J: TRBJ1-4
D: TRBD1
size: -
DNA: TGCAGCGTTGAAGTGACAGGGATTGAAAAACTGTTTTTT
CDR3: CSVEVTGIEKLFF

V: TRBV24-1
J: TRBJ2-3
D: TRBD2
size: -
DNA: TGTGCCACCAGTGATTCGGGACTAGCCATAGATACGCAGTATTTT
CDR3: CATSDSGLAIDTQYF

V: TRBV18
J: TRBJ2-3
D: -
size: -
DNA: TGTGCCAGCTCACTGACAGTGAGCACAGATACGCAGTATTTT
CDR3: CASSLTVSTDTQYF

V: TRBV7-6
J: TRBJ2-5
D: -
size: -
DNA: TGTGCCAGCAGCCCCAAGATGACTACTTCCCCCCAGTACTTC
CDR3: CASSPKMTTSPQYF

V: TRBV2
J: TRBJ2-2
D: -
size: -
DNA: TGTGCCTGGGAGAGGGTATCTGCCGGGGAGCTGTTTTTT
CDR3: CAWERVSAGELFF

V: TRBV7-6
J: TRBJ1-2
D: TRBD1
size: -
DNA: TGTGCCAGCAGCCCTGGAGGGACAGGGCTTTATGGCTACACCTTC
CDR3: CASSPGGTGLYGYTF

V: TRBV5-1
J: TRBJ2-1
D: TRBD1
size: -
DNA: TGCGCCAGCAGCTTCACAGGGGCCTACAATGAGCAGTTCTTC
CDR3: CASSFTGAYNEQFF

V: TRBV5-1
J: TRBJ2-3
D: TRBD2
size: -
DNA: TGCGCCAGCAGCTTGTTACTAGCGGGGGGGCCTGGTACGCAGTATTTT
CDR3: CASSLLLAGGPGTQYF

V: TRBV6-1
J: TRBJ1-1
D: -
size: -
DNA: TGTGCCAGCATCTCCATCAGGGGCTCAGGAACTGAAGCTTTCTTT
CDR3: CASISIRGSGTEAFF

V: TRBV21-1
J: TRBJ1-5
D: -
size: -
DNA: TGTGCCAGCGTTTGGGGCGCAAGCAATCAGCCCCAGCATTTT
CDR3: CASVWGASNQPQHF

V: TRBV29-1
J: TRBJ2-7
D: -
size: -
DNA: TGCAGCTTCTCGGACAGCCGATACGAGCAGTACTTC
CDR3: CSFSDSRYEQYF

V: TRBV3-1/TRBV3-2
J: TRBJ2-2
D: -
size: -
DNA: TGTGCCAGCAGCCAAAAACTAGCATCATTAGGCACCGGGGAGCTGTTTTTT
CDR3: CASSQKLASLGTGELFF

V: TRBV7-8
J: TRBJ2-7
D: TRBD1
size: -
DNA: TGTGCCAGCAGGAAAACCGGGACAGGGGGCCACGAGCAGTACTTC
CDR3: CASRKTGTGGHEQYF

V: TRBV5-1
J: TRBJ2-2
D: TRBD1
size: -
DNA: TGCGCCAGCAGCTTACGACAGGGCCGCAACACCGGGGAGCTGTTTTTT
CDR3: CASSLRQGRNTGELFF

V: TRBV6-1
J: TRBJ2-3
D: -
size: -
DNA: TGTGCCAGCAGTGAAGGGGGCGTAAGGGCTACGCAGTATTTT
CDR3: CASSEGGVRATQYF

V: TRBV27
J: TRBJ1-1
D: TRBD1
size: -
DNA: TGTGCCAGCGGCAACCCCGGGACAGTGAACACTGAAGCTTTCTTT
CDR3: CASGNPGTVNTEAFF

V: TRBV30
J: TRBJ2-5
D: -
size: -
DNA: TGTGCCTGGAAGGGGCTAGGGCCTGGCGAGACCCAGTACTTC
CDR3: CAWKGLGPGETQYF

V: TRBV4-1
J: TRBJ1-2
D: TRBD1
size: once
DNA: TGCGCCAGCAGCCAAGAGATAGACAGGGTGAACTATGGCTACACCTTC
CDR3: CASSQEIDRVNYGYTF

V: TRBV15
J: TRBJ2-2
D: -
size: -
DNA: TGTGCCACCAGCAGAGATACGGCGAACACCGGGGAGCTGTTTTTT
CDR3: CATSRDTANTGELFF

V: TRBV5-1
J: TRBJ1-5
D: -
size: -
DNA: TGCGCCTCGGGTGCCCGTAGGAATCAGCCCCAGCATTTT
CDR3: CASGARRNQPQHF

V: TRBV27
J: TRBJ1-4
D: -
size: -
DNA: TGTGCCAGCAGTTGGGGGCTCAATGAAAAACTGTTTTTT
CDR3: CASSWGLNEKLFF

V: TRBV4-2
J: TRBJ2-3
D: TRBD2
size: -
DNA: TGTGCCAGCAGCCAAGATCAAGCGGGGGGCACAGATACGCAGTATTTT
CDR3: CASSQDQAGGTDTQYF

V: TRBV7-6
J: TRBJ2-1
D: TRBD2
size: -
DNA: TGTGCCAGCAGCCCTAGCGGGGGGTCCTACAATGAGCAGTTCTTC
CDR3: CASSPSGGSYNEQFF

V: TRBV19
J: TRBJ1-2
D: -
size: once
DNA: TGTGCCAGTAAGGGCCCAGGGTCGTATGGCTACACCTTC
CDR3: CASKGPGSYGYTF

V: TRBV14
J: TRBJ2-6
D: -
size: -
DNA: TGTGCCAGCAGCCAGGGAGCTGGGGCCAACGTCCTGACTTTC
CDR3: CASSQGAGANVLTF

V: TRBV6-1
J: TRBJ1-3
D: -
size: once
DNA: TGTGCCAGCAGTGAAAATCAGGGTCCTGGAAACACCATATATTTT
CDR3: CASSENQGPGNTIYF

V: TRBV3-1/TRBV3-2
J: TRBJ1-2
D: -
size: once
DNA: TGTGCCAGCAGCCCAACTCGCGGGCCGTATGGCTACACCTTC
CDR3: CASSPTRGPYGYTF

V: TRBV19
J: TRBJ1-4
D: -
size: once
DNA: TGTGCCAGTAGTATCAGGTCAACTAATGAAAAACTGTTTTTT
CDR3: CASSIRSTNEKLFF

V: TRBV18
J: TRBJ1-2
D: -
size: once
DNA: TGTGCCAGCTCACCACCCGGGTCCTATGGCTACACCTTC
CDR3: CASSPPGSYGYTF

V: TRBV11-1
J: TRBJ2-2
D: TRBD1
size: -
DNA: TGTGCCAGCAGCGGAGACAGGGACGGGGAGCTGTTTTTT
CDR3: CASSGDRDGELFF

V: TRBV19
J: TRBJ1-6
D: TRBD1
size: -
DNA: TGTGCCAGTCGAGACAGGGCCAATTCACCCCTCCACTTT
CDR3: CASRDRANSPLHF

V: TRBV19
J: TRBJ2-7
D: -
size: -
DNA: TGTGCCAGTAGTATCGAGGACAGCAAACTTTACGAGCAGTACTTC
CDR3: CASSIEDSKLYEQYF

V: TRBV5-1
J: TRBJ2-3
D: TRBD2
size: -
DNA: TGCGCCAGCAGCTTACCCCCTCGGGGGGGGCAGACGGTCACAGATACGCAGTATTTT
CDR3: CASSLPPRGGQTVTDTQYF

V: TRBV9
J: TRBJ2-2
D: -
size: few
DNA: TGTGCCAGCAGCGTAGGAGCGAGTCAGAACACCGGGGAGCTGTTTTTT
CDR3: CASSVGASQNTGELFF

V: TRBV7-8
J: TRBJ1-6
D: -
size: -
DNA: TGTGCCAGCAGCCCCGGGGGTGGAACCTATAATTCACCCCTCCACTTT
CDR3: CASSPGGGTYNSPLHF

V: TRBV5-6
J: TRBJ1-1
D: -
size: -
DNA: TGTGCCAGCAGCTTGGTATCCGTTCTTCGGACTGAAGCTTTCTTT
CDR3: CASSLVSVLRTEAFF

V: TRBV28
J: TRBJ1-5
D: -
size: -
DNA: TGTGCCAGCAGTTTGCTCGCGCAGGGTAATCAGCCCCAGCATTTT
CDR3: CASSLLAQGNQPQHF

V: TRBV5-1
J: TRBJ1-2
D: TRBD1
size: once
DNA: TGCGCCAGCAGCCGAGAAGGGACAGGGGAAGGCTACACCTTC
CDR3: CASSREGTGEGYTF

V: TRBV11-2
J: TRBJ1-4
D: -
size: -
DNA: TGTGCCAGCAGCGCCGGGACAACCACCCAGGGCGAAAAACTGTTTTTT
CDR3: CASSAGTTTQGEKLFF

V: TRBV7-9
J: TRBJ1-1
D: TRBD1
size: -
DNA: TGTGCCAGCAGCTTAGATCTCAGCTGGGGGACAGGGGCGAACACTGAAGCTTTCTTT
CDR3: CASSLDLSWGTGANTEAFF

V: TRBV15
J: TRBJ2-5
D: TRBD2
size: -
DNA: TGTGCCACCAGCAGAGATCGGGGGGGCTGGGAGACCCAGTACTTC
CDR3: CATSRDRGGWETQYF

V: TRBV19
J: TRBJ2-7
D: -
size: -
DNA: TGTGCCAGTAGTATCCAGGCGGACACGGGTCTTCAGCAGTACTTC
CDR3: CASSIQADTGLQQYF

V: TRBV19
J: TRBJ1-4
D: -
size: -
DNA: TGTGCCAGTACGGGGGGCGGGAGTGAAAAACTGTTTTTT
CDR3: CASTGGGSEKLFF

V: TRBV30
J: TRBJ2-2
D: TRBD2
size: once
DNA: TGTGCCGGGGGGGGGAACACCGGGGAGCTGTTTTTT
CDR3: CAGGGNTGELFF